The entry that follows covers one T cell receptor beta chain sequence. This receptor's antigen is unknown. No much larger clone exists at a distance of one base, and base qualities are not known. This sample is part of a study of T cells in Graves' hyperthyroidism and ophthalmopathy (dated by TCRdb to 2018 to 2020). General notes on the study: TCR V-J signatures able to tell the groups apart were searched for in a discovery cohort of 90 to 100 patients, of whom 40 to 45 had Graves' ophthalmopathy and around 57 had stable Graves' hyperthyroidism. An independent validation cohort of under 20 hyperthyroidism patients and about 16 patients who later progressed to ophthalmopathy tested prospective prediction of ophthalmopathy. The approximately 100 discovery patients were divided at random into training and test sets in a 7:3 ratio. In more than 5 Graves' hyperthyroidism patients, the study also compared T-cell repertoires from thyroid tissue with T-cell repertoires from blood. After blood sampling, hyperthyroidism patients were treated with methimazole at a starting dose of 30 mg daily, and ophthalmopathy patients were treated with high-dose intravenous methylprednisolone. TCR Vbeta CDR3 sequencing of 130 to 150 peripheral blood samples (roughly 43 ophthalmopathy, 75 to 85 hyperthyroidism and approximately 17 progressor patients) is reported in the paper.

At the junction V is shortened by 1 base and J by 4 bases, with 13 bases in between. From the germline V gene, CDR1 is LGHNA and CDR2 is YNFKEQ. The CDR3 holds 15 amino acids from the cysteine to the phenylalanine. Only the CDR3 DNA is retained, 45 bases long and in frame from the first base. Patients with uncontrolled infections, other autoimmune diseases, pregnancy or lactation were excluded. Diagnoses were based on clinical symptoms, serum thyroxine and TRAb, thyroid ultrasound and orbital computed tomography. Trizol reagent was used to extract total RNA, and RNA quality was then checked on an Agilent 2100 Bioanalyzer. Points the paper makes about the study in general: Sample size was not statistically predetermined, and investigators were not blinded to group allocation. In validation, the model predicted progression to ophthalmopathy a median of about 6 months before onset, with approximately 68% sensitivity and roughly 72% specificity. Most expanded thyroid clonotypes (frequency above 0.001) were also found in blood, which suggests that blood repertoires may mirror thyroid immune responses. In cross-validation, a model built on a 13 V-J signature told ophthalmopathy apart from stable hyperthyroidism with 85% to 90% sensitivity and about 81% specificity, and in testing the same model reached 80%/75%.

The TCR beta CDR3 regions were amplified from RNA transcripts. For the first round of RT-PCR on the TCR CDR3, the HTBI primer set was used together with the Qiagen OneStep RT-PCR kit. Libraries were constructed in a second round of multiplex PCR, after which size selection and purification were performed. The libraries were sequenced on an Illumina HiSeq2000 using paired-end 100 bp reads. The original pipeline was this. SOAPnuke was used to process the raw data, throwing out any read that contained adapters or uncalled bases, had a mean Phred below 15, or lacked an exact constant-primer or identifier match. COPE v1.2.5 was used to merge the high-quality paired reads, and each unique nucleotide sequence was defined as a clonotype. MiTCR v1.1 was used to align clonotypes to the IMGT TRBV, TRBD and TRBJ reference segments. Analysis was restricted to V-J combinations with a frequency above 0.0001, which covered over 98% of repertoires. The TCS score was defined as F50 (clonal expansion) divided by E x V (chaos), with BLOSUM62-based TCRdist calculated between CDR3 peptides within each V-J. Welch's t-statistics and random forest reduced fewer than 600 V-J features to 10 to 15, which were used in a naive Bayes classifier (R e1071). Thyroid-blood repertoire similarity was quantified with the Morisita-Horn index. TCRdb trimmed public reads at Q25 via fastp, called clones via MiXCR and kept in-frame beta chains. Under each unique CDR3 protein, matching rows form one entry showing the most common genes and DNA. The V and J calls were determined by TCRdb, not by the authors. The table for this sample lists about 570,000 distinct CDR3 sequences; 46% of them were counted only once. Clones ranked in the top ten supply around a fifth of the sample.

The chain uses TRBV4-2 and TRBJ1-1, with TRBD1 as a weak D call on 6 bases. This TCR derives from an adult woman with Graves' disease, either hyperthyroidism or ophthalmopathy (not recorded which). The sample consisted of peripheral blood or thyroid tissue (not recorded which). The CDR3 reads CASSQGRGGGTEAFF. The DNA sequence follows: TGTGCCAGCAGCCAAGGCAGGGGCGGTGGCACTGAAGCTTTCTTT.